This T cell receptor beta chain appears in the sequencing data of a study of blood T cell repertoires in COVID-19. Background on the study: Whether acute or convalescent, the COVID-19 samples came from the United States, Italy and Spain.

Original handling: Estimation of nucleated cell counts relied on the amplification of reference gene primers. Sequencing used immunoSEQ multiplex PCR; TCRdb keeps in-frame clones, though not all of them. V and J calls and clone size are copied from that table; D and trimming were computed from the DNA. This table holds 99,000 or so clones, around 84% found once. The V gene's germline CDR1 is MNHNY and CDR2 SVGAGI (reference sequence). This CDR3 comprises 13 residues. J lost 1 base, V lost 7 bases, and 4 bases had no gene match. This clone was detected only once. The chain uses TRBV6-6 and TRBJ2-7; 7 positions agree with TRBD1. Sequences were obtained from peripheral blood. The receptor comes from a man aged 65 to 79 with active or convalescent COVID-19. This CDR3 is CASKEGASYEQYF. CDR3 nucleotides: TGTGCCAGCAAAGAGGGGGCTTCCTACGAGCAGTACTTC.